Following are 29 T cell receptor beta chains from one sample sequenced in a study of T cell responses to AZD1222 COVID-19 vaccine. The table came from immunoSEQ multiplex PCR; TCRdb's copy has only in-frame clones and leaves some out. The sample includes 78,000 or so clones, roughly 88% of them seen just once. The starting material was peripheral blood, obtained on day 0 of AZD1222 vaccination. The source is an adult in good health.

The chain carries TRBV28 and TRBJ1-3; D gene uncertain. This CDR3 comprises 16 residues. With 3 bases removed from V and 3 bases from J, the gap between germline ends came to 15 bases. Germline lookup yields CDR1 MDHEN and CDR2 SYDVKM. Here the CDR3 reads CASSFPGRNFGNTIYF. The CDR3 DNA reads as TGTGCCAGCAGTTTCCCGGGGAGGAACTTTGGAAACACCATATATTTT.

J is TRBJ1-2 and V is TRBV7-9; D not resolved. Germline loops: CDR1 SEHNR, CDR2 FQNEAQ (reference sequence). The CDR3 extends over 12 amino acids. V was pared by 7 bases and J by 3 bases, with 9 bases between. CDR3 region: CASTQADYGYTF. As DNA, the CDR3 is TGTGCCAGCACCCAGGCGGACTATGGCTACACCTTC.

V usage is TRBV7-3 and J usage is TRBJ2-7; D is possibly TRBD1 (5 bases). Trimming cost V 2 bases and J 3 bases, with 11 bases left between them. The CDR3 covers 14 residues. The germline V gene has CDR1 SGHTA and CDR2 FQGTGA. DNA of the CDR3: TGTGCCAGCAGCTTACGGCCAGGGATCTACGAGCAGTACTTC. Its protein is CASSLRPGIYEQYF. Full variable domain (missing parts from reference TRBV7-3 and TRBJ2-7): GAGVSQTPSNKVTEKGKYVELRCDPISGHTALYWYRQSLGQGPEFLIYFQGTGAADDSGLPNDRFFAVRPEGSVSTLKIQRTERGDSAVYLCASSLRPGIYEQYFGPGTRLTVT.

The rearrangement uses TRBV5-4 and TRBJ2-7; 10 nucleotides line up with TRBD2. V lost 4 bases, J lost 2 bases, and 12 bases stayed unmatched. Germline loops: CDR1 SGHNT, CDR2 YYREEE (reference sequence). The CDR3 contains 17 residues. CDR3 bases: TGTGCCAGCAGCCTGGATACTAGCAGCGGGAGGGCCTACGAGCAGTACTTC. Translation: CASSLDTSSGRAYEQYF.

V is TRBV11-2 and J is TRBJ1-6; no clear D. Germline V gene lookup returns CDR1 SGHAT and CDR2 FQNNGV. This CDR3 has 12 amino acids. Trimming shortened V by 2 bases and J by 8 bases, and 4 bases separated the two germline ends. The CDR3 sequence is CASSLMDSPLHF. The CDR3 DNA reads as TGTGCCAGCAGCTTAATGGATTCACCCCTCCACTTT.

The chain joins TRBV5-1 to TRBJ2-3; D may be TRBD2 (5 bases). This CDR3 comprises 15 residues. Trimming removed 4 bases at V and 5 bases at J, with 17 bases between. Germline CDR1 SGHRS, CDR2 YFSETQ. The CDR3 DNA reads as TGCGCCAGCAGCACAGCGGTGGCACATGAAGATACGCAGTATTTT. Amino acids: CASSTAVAHEDTQYF.

This rearrangement joins TRBV24-1 to TRBJ2-5; D remains unclear. The CDR3 sequence is 11 residues long. With 5 bases removed from V and 5 bases from J, the gap between germline ends came to 5 bases. CDR1 KGHDR and CDR2 SFDVKD come from the germline V gene. CDR3 sequence: CATSARETQYF. The CDR3 nucleotides read TGTGCCACCAGTGCCCGGGAGACCCAGTACTTC.

The J gene is TRBJ2-3, the V gene TRBV5-4; 10 nucleotides agree with TRBD1. CDR3 length: 16 residues. CDR1 SGHNT and CDR2 YYREEE come from the germline V gene (reference sequence). With V trimmed by 4 bases and J by 3 bases, 8 bases remained unmatched. This CDR3 is CASSPRTGGETDTQYF. The DNA of the CDR3 is TGTGCCAGCAGCCCTAGGACAGGGGGAGAAACAGATACGCAGTATTTT.

The chain joins TRBV7-3 to TRBJ2-1, with 8 bases fitting TRBD2. V lost 5 bases and J lost 1; bases outside the gene matches: 7. CDR1 and CDR2 (germline): SGHTA, FQGTGA. The CDR3 is 16 residues long. The DNA of the CDR3 is TGTGCCAGCAGCAGCGGGAGTAGGTATTCCTACAATGAGCAGTTCTTC. Translation: CASSSGSRYSYNEQFF.

The V gene is TRBV10-3, the J gene TRBJ1-2; no clear D gene. V lost 1 base and J 2 bases, leaving 14 bases between the germline ends. In germline, CDR1 is ENHRY, CDR2 SYGVKD. This CDR3 comprises 16 residues. This CDR3 is CAISELLPGRNYGYTF. The CDR3 DNA reads as TGTGCCATCAGTGAGTTACTACCGGGCCGCAACTATGGCTACACCTTC.

In the case of this clone: The junction does not match germline at one end; this may be a read error. V usage is TRBV7-7 and J usage is TRBJ1-1; D not resolved. The CDR3 is 13 residues long. The germline V gene has CDR1 SSHAT and CDR2 FNYEAQ (reference sequence). CDR3 coding DNA: TGTGCTAGCAGCTTAAAGGCGGGGACTGAAGCTTTCTTT. Protein product: CASSLKAGTEAFF.

The CDR3 DNA is TGTGCCAGCAGCGTCTCCGGGAGCCTCTACGAGCAGTACTTC. Translated, it gives CASSVSGSLYEQYF. This chain joins TRBV9 and TRBJ2-7; perhaps TRBD2 as D (6 bases). The germline gives CDR1 SGDLS, CDR2 YYNGEE. There are 14 residues in the CDR3. With 2 bases removed from V and 3 bases from J, the gap between germline ends came to 12 bases.

This clone was picked up a small number of times. The genes are TRBV27 and TRBJ1-5; D not certain. V was trimmed by 2 bases and J by 2 bases, leaving 7 bases between them. Germline CDR1 MNHEY, CDR2 SMNVEV (reference sequence). The CDR3 totals 14 residues. CDR3 coding DNA: TGTGCCAGCAGTTTAAGTGGGGGCAATCAGCCCCAGCATTTT. This gives the protein CASSLSGGNQPQHF.

V gene TRBV18 combines with J gene TRBJ1-2; TRBD1 agrees at 8 bases. CDR1 is KGHSH and CDR2 is LQKENI in the germline V gene. The CDR3 covers 16 residues. V gave up 4 bases and J gave up 0 bases; unmatched junction bases: 7. CDR3 loop: CASSLLGQGTNYGYTF. In nucleotides, the CDR3 is TGTGCCAGCTCACTCCTAGGACAGGGAACTAACTATGGCTACACCTTC.

The CDR3 DNA sequence: TGTGCCAGCAGCTCAGCGGGGGTTCGTAATGAAAAACTGTTTTTT. Translating gives CASSSAGVRNEKLFF. The chain joins TRBV7-2 to TRBJ1-4, with D tentatively TRBD1 (5 bases). The CDR3 is 15 residues long. With 4 bases removed from V and 4 bases from J, the gap between germline ends came to 13 bases. Germline-derived CDR1 and CDR2 are SGHTA and FQGNSA.

The rearrangement uses TRBV6-4 and TRBJ2-2, with 8 bases matching TRBD2. The germline gives CDR1 MRHNA, CDR2 SNTAGT. J was trimmed by 1 base and V by 2 bases; bases with no gene match: 0. This CDR3 comprises 15 residues. CDR3 sequence reads: CASSDSGGNTGELFF. The CDR3 region has the DNA TGTGCCAGCAGTGACAGCGGGGGGAACACCGGGGAGCTGTTTTTT.

This chain links TRBV7-3 with TRBJ2-3; 13 bases map to TRBD2. After removal of 5 bases from V and 4 bases from J, the junction contained 3 bases not matched to a gene. The length of the CDR3 is 15 residues. Germline CDR1 SGHTA, CDR2 FQGTGA. CDR3 sequence (DNA): TGTGCCAGCAGCGCACTAGCGGGGGGGCCAGATACGCAGTATTTT. It specifies CASSALAGGPDTQYF.

The rearrangement joins TRBV28 to TRBJ2-7; TRBD2 matches at 8 bases. V lost 6 bases to trimming and J lost 5 bases; unmatched junction nucleotides: 18. Germline CDR1 MDHEN, CDR2 SYDVKM. The CDR3 covers 17 residues. The CDR3 is CASSPSGSGAGGDEQYF. CDR3 nucleotides: TGTGCCAGCAGCCCGTCCGGGTCCGGGGCGGGAGGCGACGAGCAGTACTTC.

The CDR3 coding sequence is TGCGCCAGCAGCACTTCCGTTGGATCGAGGGAGCAGTACTTC. Protein product: CASSTSVGSREQYF. The V call is TRBV4-1, the J call TRBJ2-7; D call uncertain. Trimming pared 5 bases from V and 7 bases from J, leaving 18 bases between. The CDR3 has 14 residues. The germline CDR1 and CDR2 sequences are MGHRA and YSYEKL.

The rearrangement joins TRBV19 to TRBJ2-7; TRBD1 matches 10 bases. The trim removed 5 bases at V and 2 bases at J, leaving 3 bases unmatched. The germline V gene encodes CDR1 LNHDA and CDR2 SQIVND (reference sequence). This CDR3 has 14 amino acids. The DNA of the CDR3 is TGTGCCAGTAGTGACAGGGGGCCAACCTACGAGCAGTACTTC. Its translation: CASSDRGPTYEQYF.

V usage is TRBV18 and J usage is TRBJ2-7; TRBD1 matches 7 bases. Germline-derived CDR1 and CDR2 are KGHSH and LQKENI. The J segment lost 2 bases and the V segment lost 0 bases, leaving 4 bases of the junction unmatched. This CDR3 is built from 15 residues. CDR3 coding DNA: TGTGCCAGCTCACCACCGGAGACAGGGACCTACGAGCAGTACTTC. Its translation: CASSPPETGTYEQYF. Looking up the rest from reference TRBV18 and TRBJ2-7 gives the full variable domain: NAGVMQNPRHLVRRRGQEARLRCSPMKGHSHVYWYRQLPEEGLKFMVYLQKENIIDESGMPKERFSAEFPKEGPSILRIQQVVRGDSAAYFCASSPPETGTYEQYFGPGTRLTVT.

The V call is TRBV5-1, the J call TRBJ2-3; 8 positions agree with TRBD2. Germline V gives CDR1 SGHRS, CDR2 YFSETQ. This CDR3 spans 15 amino acids. V lost 4 bases to trimming and J lost 0 bases; unmatched junction nucleotides: 4. CDR3 sequence: CASSQRESSTDTQYF. CDR3 sequence (DNA): TGCGCCAGCAGCCAGCGGGAGTCTAGCACAGATACGCAGTATTTT.

This chain joins TRBV5-5 and TRBJ2-2; TRBD2 matches at 8 bases. Germline V gives CDR1 SGHKS, CDR2 YYEKEE (reference sequence). There are 18 residues in the CDR3. The V segment lost 1 base and the J segment 4 bases; nucleotides outside the gene matches: 12. The CDR3 sequence: CASSLRLAGGGTTGELFF. DNA of the CDR3: TGTGCCAGCAGCTTGAGGCTAGCGGGCGGGGGGACCACCGGGGAGCTGTTTTTT.

V is TRBV5-5 and J is TRBJ2-2; D ambiguous. Germline lookup yields CDR1 SGHKS and CDR2 YYEKEE (reference sequence). The CDR3 length is 14 residues. Deletions cut 4 bases from V and 1 base from J, with 8 bases between. CDR3 sequence: CASSEDGNTGELFF. DNA of the CDR3: TGTGCCAGCAGCGAGGACGGGAACACCGGGGAGCTGTTTTTT.

The rearrangement links TRBV2 to TRBJ2-5, with TRBD2 as a possible D gene (6 bases). The V gene lost 11 bases and the J gene lost 5 bases, with 18 bases spanning the gap. The CDR3 consists of 13 residues. Per germline, CDR1 SNHLY and CDR2 FYNNEI. The CDR3 region has the DNA TGTGCCCGCGGCCCGGGGACTGGCGAGACCCAGTACTTC. Amino acid sequence: CARGPGTGETQYF.

J is TRBJ1-5 and V is TRBV9, with D possibly TRBD1 on 6 matching bases. V shed 0 bases and J shed 1 base, with 8 bases lying between them. This CDR3 comprises 15 residues. Germline V lookup: CDR1 SGDLS, CDR2 YYNGEE. CDR3 loop: CASSVGTGSNQPQHF. For the CDR3, the DNA is TGTGCCAGCAGCGTAGGAACAGGGAGCAATCAGCCCCAGCATTTT.

The chain has TRBV15 and TRBJ2-7; tentatively, D is TRBD1 (6 bases). Deletions cut 5 bases from V and 3 bases from J, with 14 bases between. The CDR3 is made up of 14 amino acids. Germline values: CDR1 LNHNV, CDR2 YYDKDF (reference sequence). In DNA, the CDR3 is TGTGCCACCAGCCGCGCCGGGACAAACTACGAGCAGTACTTC. Protein sequence: CATSRAGTNYEQYF. Using reference TRBV15 and TRBJ2-7 for the parts outside the CDR3, the full variable domain is DAMVIQNPRYQVTQFGKPVTLSCSQTLNHNVMYWYQQKSSQAPKLLFHYYDKDFNNEADTPDNFQSRRPNTSFCFLDIRSPGLGDTAMYLCATSRAGTNYEQYFGPGTRLTVT.

The V call is TRBV5-6, the J call TRBJ1-2; D remains unclear. Germline V CDR1 and CDR2: SGHDT, YYEEEE. CDR3 length: 14 residues. V lost 0 bases, J lost 3 bases, and 9 bases lay in between. The CDR3 reads CASSLGRRDYGYTF. DNA for the CDR3: TGTGCCAGCAGCTTGGGACGGAGAGACTATGGCTACACCTTC.

The V and J genes are TRBV27 and TRBJ2-1; 12 bases align to TRBD2. The CDR3 spans 17 residues. With 4 bases clipped from V and 2 bases from J, the junction kept 6 bases outside the gene matches. CDR1 is MNHEY and CDR2 is SMNVEV in the germline V gene (reference sequence). CDR3 sequence reads: CASSSLAGGPTYNEQFF. The CDR3 region has the DNA TGTGCCAGCAGTTCCCTAGCGGGGGGGCCCACCTACAATGAGCAGTTCTTC.